Shown below are 21 T cell receptor beta chains from a single sample sequenced in a study of T cells after posttransplantation cyclophosphamide (dated by TCRdb to between 2015 and 2016). Library construction relied on the immunoSEQ multiplex PCR assay. TCRdb carries this immuneACCESS record with in-frame sequences only. Its versions omit some clonotypes, under half of them owing to an unresolved V gene in the studies checked, with the rest unexplained. This sample has about 44,000 clones in the table, none counted a single time. The ten largest clones capture roughly 2.3% of the sample. Sequencing was done on a sample of PBMCs. Receptors were obtained from a man in his forties in good health, CMV-negative, and a related stem cell transplant donor.

There are many counts of this clone. The J gene is TRBJ2-2, the V gene TRBV9; 11 bases align to TRBD1. Germline CDR1 SGDLS, CDR2 YYNGEE. The CDR3 loop spans 15 amino acids. Germline trimming cut 4 bases from V and 6 bases from J; bases unmatched to any gene: 5. CDR3 residues: CASSTGQGAAGELFF. The CDR3 region has the DNA TGTGCCAGCAGCACTGGACAGGGGGCGGCCGGGGAGCTGTTTTTT.

At least ten counts were recorded for this clone. V and J are TRBV6-6 and TRBJ2-7; the match to TRBD1 covers 8 bases. Per germline, CDR1 MNHNY and CDR2 SVGAGI (reference sequence). Germline trimming cut 5 bases from V and 6 bases from J; bases unmatched to any gene: 9. The CDR3 loop spans 14 amino acids. The CDR3 loop is CASSPGQGDSEQYV. Written as DNA, the CDR3 is TGTGCCAGCAGTCCCGGACAGGGAGATAGCGAGCAGTACGTC.

This clone was recorded at least ten times. The CDR3 loop is CASSPLEGAVYEQYV. The CDR3 nucleotides are TGTGCCAGCAGTCCCCTGGAGGGTGCGGTATACGAGCAGTACGTC. V usage is TRBV6-1 and J usage is TRBJ2-7; D perhaps matches TRBD2 (6 bases). This CDR3 contains 15 residues. Trimming cost V 5 bases and J 4 bases, with 18 bases left between them. The germline V gene encodes CDR1 MNHNS and CDR2 SASEGT.

This clone was counted many times. The J gene is TRBJ1-2, the V gene TRBV6-5, with a tentative D call TRBD1 (6 bases). This CDR3 is built from 14 residues. V was pared by 6 bases and J by 4 bases, with 15 bases between. Germline lookup yields CDR1 MNHEY and CDR2 SVGAGI. As DNA, the CDR3 is TGTGCCAGCAGCCTCGGACAGCCGGCCTATGGCTACACCTTC. It codes for CASSLGQPAYGYTF.

This clone was counted at least ten times. The CDR3 DNA reads as TGCGCCAGCAGTGAATCGCCAGACTCCTACGAGCAGTACTTC. It codes for CASSESPDSYEQYF. The chain carries TRBV10-2 and TRBJ2-7; D ambiguous. The CDR3 is 14 residues long. Germline V gives CDR1 WSHSY, CDR2 SAAADI. Between the trimmed V and J ends, which lost 3 bases and 0 bases, there was a span of 9 bases.

This clone was detected ten times or more. The genes are TRBV11-2 and TRBJ2-3; TRBD2 aligns across 10 bases. V shed 3 bases, J shed 6 bases, and the junction held 6 bases outside the gene matches. The CDR3 totals 15 residues. Germline loops: CDR1 SGHAT, CDR2 FQNNGV. The CDR3 DNA follows: TGTGCCAGCAGCTTTGAGCGGGGGGGCTGGGATACGCAGTATTTT. Its protein product is CASSFERGGWDTQYF.

This clone was seen many times. This chain connects TRBV7-9 to TRBJ2-1; 7 bases agree with TRBD2. With V trimmed by 2 bases and J by 12 bases, 7 bases remained unmatched. Germline-derived CDR1 and CDR2 are SEHNR and FQNEAQ (reference sequence). This CDR3 contains 13 residues. The CDR3 region has the DNA TGTGCCAGCAGCTTAACCTCCGGGACTATGCAGTTCTTC. Protein sequence: CASSLTSGTMQFF. Variable domain in full (rest from reference TRBV7-9 and TRBJ2-1): DTGVSQNPRHKITKRGQNVTFRCDPISEHNRLYWYRQTLGQGPEFLTYFQNEAQLEKSRLLSDRFSAERPKGSFSTLEIQRTEQGDSAMYLCASSLTSGTMQFFGPGTRLTVL.

This clone was observed many times. The chain couples TRBV7-6 to TRBJ1-5, with no clear D. Germline CDR1 reads SGHVS; CDR2 reads FNYEAQ. The CDR3 sequence is 15 residues long. V was trimmed by 3 bases and J by 4 bases, leaving 13 bases between them. The CDR3 coding sequence is TGTGCCAGCAGCTTTCAGTTCCGTCGTAATCAGCCCCAGCATTTT. It codes for CASSFQFRRNQPQHF.

The sample holds many counts of this clone. The CDR3 DNA follows: TGTGCCACCAGTCCGAGGTCCCCCGGGGAGCTGTTTTTT. Protein sequence: CATSPRSPGELFF. The chain carries TRBV15 and TRBJ2-2; D is unresolved. In germline, CDR1 is LNHNV, CDR2 YYDKDF (reference sequence). The CDR3 length is 13 residues. V lost 6 bases, J lost 6 bases, and 11 bases lay in between.

This clone came up many times. The rearrangement joins TRBV18 to TRBJ1-2; maybe TRBD1 (5 bases). CDR1 is KGHSH and CDR2 is LQKENI in the germline V gene. This CDR3 has 13 amino acids. The V and J ends lost 11 bases and 0 bases respectively, with 13 bases between them. The CDR3 spells CAGSDTANYGYTF. As DNA, the CDR3 is TGTGCCGGGTCGGACACAGCTAACTATGGCTACACCTTC.

This clone was counted ten times or more. The chain employs TRBV10-3 and TRBJ2-2; unclear D gene. The CDR3 extends over 14 amino acids. V was trimmed by 5 bases and J by 2 bases, leaving 9 bases between them. Germline V gene sequence: CDR1 ENHRY, CDR2 SYGVKD. CDR3 loop: CAISSSANTGELFF. The CDR3 DNA follows: TGTGCCATCAGTTCGAGCGCAAACACCGGGGAGCTGTTTTTT.

This clone was detected ten times or more. The junction departs from the called germline gene at one end, perhaps through a read error. This sequence joins TRBV6-1 and TRBJ2-5; 10 bases map to TRBD1. Germline V CDR1 and CDR2: MNHNS, SASEGT. The CDR3 is made up of 12 amino acids. Here the CDR3 reads CASSEAGGTGDF. In nucleotides, the CDR3 is TGTGCCAGCAGTGAAGCAGGGGGGACAGGGGACTTC.

This clone was counted many times. CDR3 residues: CASSEDSAGNTIYF. Here the CDR3 DNA reads TGCGCCAGCAGTGAGGACAGTGCTGGAAACACCATATATTTT. The genes are TRBV10-2 and TRBJ1-3; TRBD1 is a possible D gene (5 bases). The V gene's germline CDR1 is WSHSY and CDR2 SAAADI. The CDR3 loop spans 14 amino acids. The V end lost 2 bases, the J end lost 2 bases, and 7 bases lay between the germline ends.

This clone has a count of ten or more. V and J are TRBV12-2 and TRBJ1-5. TRBV12-2 is a pseudogene locus. The CDR3 runs to 15 residues. CDR3 bases: TGTGCAAGTCGCTTAGCGAAACCCGGAGCTCAGCCCCAGCATTTT. Translated: CASRLAKPGAQPQHF.

This clone was picked up many times. The V and J genes are TRBV7-3 and TRBJ2-2, with D uncertain. The V end lost 3 bases, the J end lost 5 bases, and 10 bases lay between the germline ends. The CDR3 is made up of 14 amino acids. Germline V lookup: CDR1 SGHTA, CDR2 FQGTGA. CDR3 protein: CASSFLVGTGELFF. The CDR3 coding sequence is TGTGCCAGCAGCTTCCTAGTGGGTACCGGGGAGCTGTTTTTT.

This clone was seen many times. The chain combines TRBV7-3 with TRBJ1-1; D call uncertain. This CDR3 has 13 residues. Trimming took off 3 bases at V and 1 base at J, with 6 bases between the two ends. Germline V CDR1 and CDR2: SGHTA, FQGTGA. The CDR3 here is CASSLEGNTEAFF. The DNA for the CDR3 is TGTGCCAGCAGCTTGGAGGGGAACACTGAAGCTTTCTTT.

Many counts were recorded for this clone. The chain links TRBV9 to TRBJ2-1; D unresolved. Germline lookup yields CDR1 SGDLS and CDR2 YYNGEE. With 4 bases removed from V and 1 base from J, the gap between germline ends came to 12 bases. This CDR3 has 15 residues. CDR3 amino acids: CASSSRERSYNEQFF. The CDR3 region has the DNA TGTGCCAGCAGCTCCAGAGAGAGGTCCTACAATGAGCAGTTCTTC.

The table lists this clone with many counts. The chain is built from TRBV5-1 and TRBJ1-5; TRBD1 matches 7 bases. The length of the CDR3 is 13 residues. The V and J ends lost 4 bases and 10 bases, in that order; junction bases with no gene match: 8. Germline V CDR1 and CDR2: SGHRS, YFSETQ. CDR3 bases: TGCGCCAGCAGCCAGGGACAGAATGATCCCCAGCATTTT. As protein: CASSQGQNDPQHF.

CDR3 sequence reads: CASSPASGHTDTQYF. CDR3 bases: TGTGCCAGCAGTCCAGCATCGGGACACACAGATACGCAGTATTTT. J is TRBJ2-3 and V is TRBV7-9; D is possibly TRBD1 (6 bases). V was trimmed by 6 bases and J by 2 bases, leaving 15 bases between them. Per germline, CDR1 SEHNR and CDR2 FQNEAQ (reference sequence). The CDR3 spans 15 residues.

This clone was observed many times. This rearrangement joins TRBV10-3 to TRBJ2-5; 7 nucleotides align to TRBD1. The germline CDR1 and CDR2 sequences are ENHRY and SYGVKD. The J segment lost 1 base and the V segment lost 10 bases, leaving 6 bases of the junction unmatched. CDR3 length: 13 residues. The CDR3 is CATRDRPQETQYF. The CDR3 DNA is TGTGCCACTAGGGACAGACCCCAAGAGACCCAGTACTTC.

In its sample, this clone was seen many times. The rearrangement uses TRBV2 and TRBJ1-2; possible D gene TRBD1, 6 bases. V lost 4 bases to trimming and J lost 4 bases, with 10 bases between them. From germline, CDR1 is SNHLY and CDR2 FYNNEI. The CDR3 runs to 13 residues. CDR3 nucleotide sequence: TGTGCCAGCAGTGGGGACAAGATCTATGGCTACACCTTC. This encodes CASSGDKIYGYTF. Drawing the rest from reference TRBV2 and TRBJ1-2, the complete variable domain is EPEVTQTPSHQVTQMGQEVILRCVPISNHLYFYWYRQILGQKVEFLVSFYNNEISEKSEIFDDQFSVERPDGSNFTLKIRSTKLEDSAMYFCASSGDKIYGYTFGSGTRLTVV.